The 20 T cell receptor beta chains below come from one sample, sequenced in a study of CD4+ T cells in melanoma (dated by TCRdb to between 2021 and 2022). Library preparation used the immunoSEQ multiplex PCR assay. Here the immuneACCESS table is served through TCRdb, limited to in-frame sequences with V and J called. Missing clones are a known gap in these copies; in checked studies unresolved V genes cover under half, and the rest lacks a known reason. This sample has fewer than 20,000 clones in its table, and 65% to 85% of those were observed once. Over 9.5% of the sample rests with the top ten. The sample comprised cells from a culture (not recorded whether cultured in vitro). These TCRs come from a human donor with melanoma.

The chain links TRBV14 to TRBJ1-3; no clear D. Germline-derived CDR1 and CDR2 are SGHDN and FVKESK. The CDR3 totals 15 residues. Trimming removed 0 bases from V and 8 bases from J, with 14 bases in between. Here the CDR3 reads CASSQDRTSRDTIYF. CDR3 DNA: TGTGCCAGCAGCCAAGATCGGACCTCCCGAGACACCATATATTTT.

The chain has TRBV5-1 and TRBJ1-4, with 9 bases fitting TRBD1. V trimming: 5 bases; J trimming: 8 bases; junction bases outside the gene matches: 7. The CDR3 covers 14 residues. The germline CDR1 and CDR2 sequences are SGHRS and YFSETQ. The CDR3 bases are TGCGCCAGCAGTCGGACAGGGGTAGGAGAAAAACTGTTTTTT. This gives the protein CASSRTGVGEKLFF.

This clone has more than one count but fewer than ten. V gene TRBV19 combines with J gene TRBJ1-1; D uncertain. The germline CDR1 and CDR2 sequences are LNHDA and SQIVND (reference sequence). Trimming pared 3 bases from V and 1 base from J, leaving 6 bases between. The CDR3 contains 13 residues. CDR3 residues: CASSISRNTEAFF. CDR3 DNA: TGTGCCAGTAGTATTTCCAGGAACACTGAAGCTTTCTTT.

The table lists this clone with a count of one. V is TRBV7-2 and J is TRBJ2-7; the D gene could be TRBD1 or TRBD2 (5 bases each). The germline V and J ends were trimmed by 5 bases and 7 bases, with 15 bases remaining between them. The CDR3 consists of 13 residues. Per germline, CDR1 SGHTA and CDR2 FQGNSA. CDR3 DNA sequence: TGTGCCAGCAGCCCTAGGGACGACGCGGAGCAGTACTTC. This encodes CASSPRDDAEQYF.

CDR3 in DNA: TGTGCCAGCAGCCGAGGGGGGGTGGGTTCACCCCTCCACTTT. Encoded protein: CASSRGGVGSPLHF. V usage is TRBV7-9 and J usage is TRBJ1-6; D might be TRBD1 (6 bases). The V gene's germline CDR1 is SEHNR and CDR2 FQNEAQ (reference sequence). With 5 bases removed from V and 9 bases from J, the gap between germline ends came to 14 bases. The CDR3 contains 14 residues.

The J gene is TRBJ2-7, the V gene TRBV5-4, with D perhaps TRBD1 or TRBD2 (6 bases each). V lost 4 bases and J lost 3, with 23 bases in between. The CDR3 length is 17 residues. Germline CDR1 SGHNT, CDR2 YYREEE (reference sequence). CDR3 DNA: TGTGCCAGCAGCCAAAAAACAGGGCCTAGCGTCTTCTACGAGCAGTACTTC. This gives the protein CASSQKTGPSVFYEQYF.

The rearrangement joins TRBV18 to TRBJ1-2, with 8 bases aligning to TRBD1. The V segment lost 4 bases and the J segment 7 bases; nucleotides outside the gene matches: 8. The CDR3 has 14 residues. Germline CDR1 is KGHSH and CDR2 is LQKENI. The CDR3 here is CASSQGQGSFGYTF. The DNA for the CDR3 is TGTGCCAGCTCACAAGGACAGGGTAGTTTTGGCTACACCTTC.

The chain links TRBV5-5 to TRBJ1-1, with D possibly being TRBD1 (6 bases). CDR1 SGHKS and CDR2 YYEKEE come from the germline V gene (reference sequence). The V end lost 0 bases, the J end lost 5 bases, and 14 bases lay between the germline ends. The CDR3 sequence is 15 residues long. This CDR3 is CASSLGPGGGTEAFF. The CDR3 DNA reads TGTGCCAGCAGCTTGGGGCCGGGAGGGGGAACTGAAGCTTTCTTT.

This clone was recorded only once. This chain connects TRBV27 to TRBJ2-3; D not resolved. Germline CDR1 and CDR2: MNHEY and SMNVEV (reference sequence). There are 15 residues in the CDR3. The V end was cut by 0 bases, the J end by 0 bases, with 7 bases between. The CDR3 bases are TGTGCCAGCAGTTTATCAGGGTTGAGCACAGATACGCAGTATTTT. Residues: CASSLSGLSTDTQYF.

The rearrangement joins TRBV2 to TRBJ1-2; D possibly corresponds to TRBD1 (5 bases). Germline V lookup: CDR1 SNHLY, CDR2 FYNNEI. The CDR3 covers 14 residues. Trimming shortened V by 6 bases and J by 2 bases, and 13 bases separated the two germline ends. The CDR3 region is CASSEQDRNYGYTF. The CDR3 coding sequence is TGTGCCAGCAGCGAACAAGACAGAAACTATGGCTACACCTTC.

V gene TRBV5-1 combines with J gene TRBJ2-2, with 8 bases lining up with TRBD2. The CDR3 contains 16 residues. CDR1 is SGHRS, CDR2 YFSETQ, per germline. The V and J ends lost 4 bases and 7 bases, in that order; junction bases with no gene match: 12. This CDR3 is CASSLRGLDLSGELFF. For the CDR3, the DNA is TGCGCCAGCAGCCTCAGGGGACTAGATTTAAGCGGGGAGCTGTTTTTT.

This chain joins TRBV11-3 and TRBJ2-2; D gene uncertain. The CDR3 is made up of 17 amino acids. Germline V CDR1 and CDR2: SGHNT, YENEEA. V was trimmed by 1 base and J by 4 bases, leaving 16 bases between them. CDR3 sequence (DNA): TGTGCCAGCAGCTTAGGGACGGGTGGCGTAGGCACCGGGGAGCTGTTTTTT. Translated, it gives CASSLGTGGVGTGELFF.

This chain joins TRBV7-2 and TRBJ2-7, with D tentatively TRBD1 or TRBD2 (7 bases each). The CDR3 spans 15 residues. CDR1 and CDR2 (germline): SGHTA, FQGNSA. Trimming removed 5 bases at V and 3 bases at J, with 17 bases between. The CDR3 bases are TGTGCCAGCAGCCGGAGCGGGACAGAAAGCTACGAGCAGTACTTC. As protein: CASSRSGTESYEQYF.

This clone has a handful of counts. The chain uses TRBV27 and TRBJ1-2; the D gene is possibly TRBD1 (5 bases). Germline V gene lookup returns CDR1 MNHEY and CDR2 SMNVEV (reference sequence). The V end was cut by 2 bases, the J end by 2 bases, with 18 bases between. The CDR3 covers 17 residues. CDR3 loop: CASSLMGGTWTNYGYTF. Here the CDR3 DNA reads TGTGCCAGCAGTTTAATGGGGGGAACCTGGACAAACTATGGCTACACCTTC.

The chain combines TRBV6-1 with TRBJ1-2; 7 nucleotides match TRBD1. The germline V gene has CDR1 MNHNS and CDR2 SASEGT. This CDR3 spans 14 amino acids. Losses at the gene ends were 4 bases for V and 8 bases for J; bases not matched to a gene: 10. DNA for the CDR3: TGTGCCAGCAGTGCCCTGGGACAGACAGGCGGCTACACCTTC. Its protein product is CASSALGQTGGYTF.

The chain combines TRBV5-4 with TRBJ1-1, with D possibly matching TRBD1 (6 bases). The ends were cut back, 4 bases at V and 1 base at J, with 14 bases in the middle. The CDR3 contains 15 residues. Germline loops: CDR1 SGHNT, CDR2 YYREEE (reference sequence). The DNA for the CDR3 is TGTGCCAGCAGCCAAGGGGGGGGATGGAACACTGAAGCTTTCTTT. It codes for CASSQGGGWNTEAFF.

V and J are TRBV18 and TRBJ2-2; D unclear. Trimming took 3 bases from V and 1 from J, leaving 15 bases between them. Germline lookup yields CDR1 KGHSH and CDR2 LQKENI. CDR3 length equals 17 residues. The CDR3 sequence: CASSPYHTSLNTGELFF. The DNA for the CDR3 is TGTGCCAGCTCACCCTATCATACTTCCTTGAACACCGGGGAGCTGTTTTTT.

This chain links TRBV2 with TRBJ2-7; a possible D gene is TRBD1 (5 bases). Trimming pared 7 bases from V and 2 bases from J, leaving 12 bases between. Germline V gives CDR1 SNHLY, CDR2 FYNNEI. There are 13 residues in the CDR3. Here the CDR3 reads CASIARATYEQYF. As DNA, the CDR3 is TGTGCCAGCATCGCCAGGGCGACCTACGAGCAGTACTTC.

The chain is built from TRBV6-6 and TRBJ1-2; no firm D call. V lost 2 bases and J lost 3, with 16 bases in between. CDR3 length equals 16 residues. Germline CDR1 and CDR2: MNHNY and SVGAGI (reference sequence). This chain's CDR3 is CASSYGNLQAHYGYTF. The CDR3 DNA reads as TGTGCCAGCAGTTACGGGAACCTTCAGGCCCACTATGGCTACACCTTC.

The gene calls are TRBV7-2 and TRBJ2-5; 7 bases align to TRBD2. This CDR3 has 17 amino acids. The junction had 13 bases not matched to a gene; V was cut back by 1 base and J by 5 bases. Per germline, CDR1 SGHTA and CDR2 FQGNSA. The CDR3 coding sequence is TGTGCCAGCAGCTTAGAGCGGGGCCGGAGTTCGGGGGAGACCCAGTACTTC. This translates into CASSLERGRSSGETQYF.